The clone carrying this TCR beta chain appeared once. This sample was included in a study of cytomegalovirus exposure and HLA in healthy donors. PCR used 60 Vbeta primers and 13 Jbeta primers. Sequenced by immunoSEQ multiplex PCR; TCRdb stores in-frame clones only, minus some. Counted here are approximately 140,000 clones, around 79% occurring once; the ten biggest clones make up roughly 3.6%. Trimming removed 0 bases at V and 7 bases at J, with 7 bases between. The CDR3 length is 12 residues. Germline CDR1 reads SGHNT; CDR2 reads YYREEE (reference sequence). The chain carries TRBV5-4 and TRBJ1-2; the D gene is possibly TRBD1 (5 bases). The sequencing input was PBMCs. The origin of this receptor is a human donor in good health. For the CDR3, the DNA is TGTGCCAGCAGCTTGGGTACAGGTGGCTACACCTTC. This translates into CASSLGTGGYTF.